The 30 T cell receptor beta chains below were found in one sample sequenced in a study of blood T cells in healthy people across ages. Combining a sample-barcoded 5' primer with a J-beta primer mix, a second PCR ran for roughly 7 to 11 cycles. One entry per CDR3 protein, called by TCRdb with MiXCR from the 5' RACE reads. The repertoire has fewer than 1.5 million distinct CDR3 sequences, approximately 42% of them found once; the top ten carry roughly 7.7%. Material for sequencing was blood. The source of these receptors is a woman aged 18-29 years in good health.

The chain links TRBV7-7 to TRBJ2-1; 7 positions agree with TRBD2. V gave up 3 bases and J gave up 6 bases; unmatched junction bases: 8. This CDR3 is built from 15 residues. Looked up from germline, CDR1 is SSHAT and CDR2 is FNYEAQ (reference sequence). The CDR3 DNA sequence: TGTGCCAGCAGCTTGGGGGGGGGTCCCCTCAATGAGCAGTTCTTC. Translated: CASSLGGGPLNEQFF.

The chain joins TRBV5-1 to TRBJ1-2; tentative D call: TRBD1 (6 bases). V lost 3 bases and J lost 6, with 12 bases in between. The CDR3 runs 13 residues. CDR1 is SGHRS, CDR2 YFSETQ, per germline. For the CDR3, the DNA is TGCGCCAGCAGCTCGGGACACCAGAATGGCTACACCTTC. This translates into CASSSGHQNGYTF.

This sequence joins TRBV28 and TRBJ1-6; the D gene is possibly TRBD1 (5 bases). The V gene lost 1 base and the J gene lost 4 bases, with 17 bases spanning the gap. The germline V gene encodes CDR1 MDHEN and CDR2 SYDVKM. The CDR3 has 18 residues. DNA for the CDR3: TGTGCCAGCAGTTTATCCCCGAACCGAGCAGGGTATAATTCACCCCTCCACTTT. Its translation: CASSLSPNRAGYNSPLHF.

This clonotype was seen a handful of times. Its ends do not fully match the called genes, so a read error is possible. The rearrangement links TRBV5-1 to TRBJ1-6; D possibly corresponds to TRBD1 (5 bases). CDR1 SGHRS and CDR2 YFSETQ come from the germline V gene. There are 14 residues in the CDR3. The CDR3 region is CASSLVQGDSPLHF. CDR3 DNA: TGTGCCAGCAGCTTGGTCCAGGGAGATTCACCCCTCCACTTT.

The chain couples TRBV20-1 to TRBJ2-4; 7 bases line up with TRBD1. The CDR3 totals 13 residues. Looked up from germline, CDR1 is DFQATT and CDR2 is SNEGSKA (reference sequence). Unmatched junction bases numbered 6, after V lost 4 bases and J lost 6 bases. The CDR3 protein is CSATQGQTNIQYF. As DNA, the CDR3 is TGCAGTGCTACTCAGGGACAGACAAACATTCAGTACTTC.

This clonotype was seen only a few times. The chain couples TRBV24-1 to TRBJ1-2, with a weak D call TRBD1 (5 bases). There are 13 residues in the CDR3. CDR1 and CDR2 from the germline V gene are KGHDR and SFDVKD. V shed 2 bases and J shed 8 bases, with 11 bases lying between them. The CDR3 loop reads CATSDWRGSGYTF. Here the CDR3 DNA reads TGTGCCACCAGTGATTGGAGGGGTAGCGGCTACACCTTC.

This clonotype was observed a single time. The chain has TRBV25-1 and TRBJ2-5; the match to TRBD2 covers 10 bases. This CDR3 is built from 13 residues. J lost 14 bases, V lost 6 bases, and 12 bases had no gene match. Germline CDR1 reads MGHDK; CDR2 reads SYGVNS. CDR3 sequence: CASRKPASGRFYF. The CDR3 DNA follows: TGTGCCAGCAGGAAACCGGCTAGCGGGAGATTTTACTTC.

The rearrangement uses TRBV12-3 or TRBV12-4 and TRBJ2-1; 7 bases are a match to TRBD2. The V gene end was trimmed by 4 bases and the J gene end by 0 bases; junction bases not matched to a gene: 9. CDR3 length: 17 amino acids. The CDR3 DNA reads TGTGCCAGCAGTTCCGCACTAGCGAGGAGCTCCTACAATGAGCAGTTCTTC. Translated: CASSSALARSSYNEQFF.

A few counts support this clonotype. V and J are TRBV11-3 and TRBJ2-3; D gene uncertain. Germline V gene data show CDR1 as SGHNT and CDR2 as YENEEA. The V end lost 5 bases, the J end lost 7 bases, and 4 bases lay between the germline ends. The CDR3 is made up of 10 amino acids. The CDR3, as DNA: TGTGCCAGCAGCCTCCATACGCAGTATTTT. Amino acids: CASSLHTQYF.

Points on this clonotype: A much larger clone differs by one base, so this may be a read error. The J gene is TRBJ1-6, the V gene TRBV2; D is ambiguous. Germline assignment: CDR1 SNHLY and CDR2 FYNNEI. This CDR3 has 11 residues. The CDR3 region is CASSGDSPLYF. In nucleotides, the CDR3 is TGTGCCAGCAGTGGCGATTCACCCCTCTACTTT.

This clonotype showed up many times. The CDR3 DNA sequence: TGCAGTGCTAGACCCGTTTTCGAGCAGTACTTC. This sequence encodes CSARPVFEQYF. The rearrangement links TRBV20-1 to TRBJ2-7; D call uncertain. The CDR3 length is 11 residues. CDR1 is DFQATT, CDR2 SNEGSKA, per germline (reference sequence). V was cut by 2 bases and J by 6 bases, with 8 bases left in between.

The V call is TRBV20-1, the J call TRBJ2-3, with no clear D. The V and J ends lost 4 bases and 2 bases respectively, with 13 bases between them. CDR1 is DFQATT and CDR2 is SNEGSKA in the germline V gene (reference sequence). The CDR3 runs 14 residues. The CDR3 loop reads CSAKSTRNTDTQYF. CDR3 in DNA: TGCAGTGCTAAATCGACAAGGAACACAGATACGCAGTATTTT.

CDR3 coding DNA: TGTGCCAGCAGCTTAGAGGGGAGCAGCACGCAGTATTTT. Translated: CASSLEGSSTQYF. The chain is built from TRBV7-9 and TRBJ2-3, with D possibly called TRBD1 or TRBD2 (5 bases each). From germline, CDR1 is SEHNR and CDR2 FQNEAQ (reference sequence). V was shortened by 1 base and J by 9 bases, with 11 bases between the two germline ends. The CDR3 runs 13 residues.

The chain's CDR3 is CASSRSQSNYGYTF. In DNA, the CDR3 is TGTGCCAGCAGCCGAAGCCAGTCTAACTATGGCTACACCTTC. The chain recombines TRBV3-1 with TRBJ1-2, with D hard to call. Trimming removed 4 bases from V and 0 bases from J, with 9 bases in between. The CDR3 runs 14 residues. The germline V gene has CDR1 LGHDT and CDR2 YNNKEL (reference sequence).

The gene calls are TRBV7-2 and TRBJ2-1; 7 bases align to TRBD2. Trimming took 9 bases from V and 8 from J; bases not matched to a gene: 10. The germline CDR1 and CDR2 sequences are SGHTA and FQGNSA. This CDR3 comprises 13 residues. CDR3 nucleotide sequence: TGTGCCAGTGGAGGTAGCCGGGGGGATGAGCAGTTCTTC. This translates into CASGGSRGDEQFF.

The chain couples TRBV9 to TRBJ2-3, with TRBD1 matching 12 bases. Trimming cost V 1 base and J 3 bases; bases outside gene matches: 6. The CDR3 is 17 amino acids. Germline lookup yields CDR1 SGDLS and CDR2 YYNGEE. This CDR3 is CASSVTGQGAITDTQYF. CDR3 bases: TGTGCCAGCAGCGTAACGGGACAGGGGGCGATTACAGATACGCAGTATTTT.

The chain combines TRBV27 with TRBJ2-1, with 11 bases fitting TRBD2. Trimming removed 4 bases from V and 6 bases from J; junction bases left unmatched: 5. The CDR3 length is 15 residues. Germline V gene sequence: CDR1 MNHEY, CDR2 SMNVEV (reference sequence). CDR3 in DNA: TGTGCCAGCAGTTCTAGCGGGGGGTTCGGCAATGAGCAGTTCTTC. Protein: CASSSSGGFGNEQFF.

CDR3 in amino acids: CASSFGRAGVAEQFF. Written as DNA, the CDR3 is TGTGCCAGCAGTTTCGGACGAGCGGGAGTTGCTGAGCAGTTCTTC. The chain is built from TRBV27 and TRBJ2-1, with 8 bases aligning to TRBD2. The CDR3 is 15 amino acids. Germline V gene sequence: CDR1 MNHEY, CDR2 SMNVEV (reference sequence). With 3 bases clipped from V and 9 bases from J, the junction kept 10 bases outside the gene matches.

The chain joins TRBV13 to TRBJ2-7; D tentatively fits TRBD1 or TRBD2 (5 bases each). Germline values: CDR1 PRHDT, CDR2 FYEKMQ (reference sequence). This CDR3 has 12 amino acids. Trimming removed 6 bases from V and 10 bases from J, with 16 bases in between. CDR3 DNA sequence: TGTGCCAGCAGATCTCTTCAGGGAGCCCAGTACTTC. It specifies CASRSLQGAQYF. Variable domain in full (rest from reference TRBV13 and TRBJ2-7): AAGVIQSPRHLIKEKRETATLKCYPIPRHDTVYWYQQGPGQDPQFLISFYEKMQSDKGSIPDRFSAQQFSDYHSELNMSSLELGDSALYFCASRSLQGAQYFGPGTRLTVT.

The J gene is TRBJ2-5, the V gene TRBV20-1, with D perhaps matching TRBD2 (5 bases). The J call may be mistaken, given a closer DNA end match to TRBJ2-7. The CDR3 totals 12 residues. The germline V gene has CDR1 DFQATT and CDR2 SNEGSKA (reference sequence). Here the CDR3 reads CSARPGKHEQYF. As DNA, the CDR3 is TGCAGTGCTAGACCGGGAAAGCACGAGCAGTACTTC.

A few counts support this clonotype. The chain is built from TRBV27 and TRBJ2-3; 7 positions match TRBD2. The germline V gene encodes CDR1 MNHEY and CDR2 SMNVEV (reference sequence). The CDR3 has 16 residues. The junction had 12 bases not matched to a gene; V was cut back by 4 bases and J by 5 bases. The CDR3 loop reads CASSSYRFGEGDTQYF. The DNA of the CDR3 is TGTGCCAGCAGTTCCTATAGGTTCGGGGAGGGAGATACGCAGTATTTT.

Notes on this clonotype: The germline gene is not matched at one end of the junction; a read error may be the cause. V gene TRBV5-1 combines with J gene TRBJ2-3, with D possibly being TRBD2 (6 bases). The CDR3 consists of 16 residues. Germline V gene data show CDR1 as SGHRS and CDR2 as YFSETQ. This chain's CDR3 is CASSPRRGAPPDTQYF. For the CDR3, the DNA is TGCGCCAGCAGCCCCCGTCGCGGGGCCCCCCCAGATACACAGTATTTT.

This chain joins TRBV29-1 and TRBJ2-4, with TRBD2 identical over 8 bases. Germline V CDR1 and CDR2: SQVTM, ANQGSEA. J was trimmed by 13 bases and V by 5 bases; bases with no gene match: 19. This CDR3 contains 15 residues. CDR3: CSVSAPTSGVGEQYF. CDR3 in DNA: TGCAGCGTTTCGGCCCCAACTAGCGGAGTTGGGGAGCAGTACTTC.

The chain couples TRBV29-1 to TRBJ2-2, with TRBD1 as a possible D gene (6 bases). The germline CDR1 and CDR2 sequences are SQVTM and ANQGSEA. The CDR3 has 15 amino acids. V lost 3 bases and J lost 5, with 16 bases in between. The chain's CDR3 is CSVDSGQRLTGELFF. In DNA, the CDR3 is TGCAGCGTTGATTCCGGACAGCGGTTGACCGGGGAGCTGTTTTTT.

The gene calls are TRBV7-9 and TRBJ1-1; 8 bases line up with TRBD1. Germline CDR1 SEHNR, CDR2 FQNEAQ (reference sequence). The V and J ends lost 1 base and 5 bases, in that order; junction bases with no gene match: 9. The CDR3 covers 16 residues. The CDR3: CASSLGAGGAVTEAFF. For the CDR3, the DNA is TGTGCCAGCAGCTTAGGCGCAGGGGGCGCCGTTACTGAAGCTTTCTTT.

For the CDR3, the DNA is TGTGCCAGCGCCCCGGGGGGCACCGTTTCCTACAATGAGCAGTACTTC. Protein product: CASAPGGTVSYNEQYF. The V and J genes are TRBV12-3 or TRBV12-4 and TRBJ2-7; TRBD2 might be the D (7 bases). The CDR3 extends over 16 amino acids. V was pared by 8 bases and J by 7 bases, with 27 bases between.

This clonotype was recorded a few times. The chain uses TRBV12-3 or TRBV12-4 and TRBJ2-7; 10 bases align to TRBD1. This CDR3 region has 14 residues. J gave up 3 bases and V 7 bases, and 6 bases lay outside the gene matches. The CDR3 loop reads CASTSGQGNYEQYF. CDR3 coding DNA: TGTGCCAGCACTTCGGGACAGGGGAACTACGAGCAGTACTTC.

This clonotype was seen a few times. The chain uses TRBV7-2 and TRBJ2-7; the match to TRBD2 covers 9 bases. Trimming cost V 7 bases and J 0 bases; bases outside gene matches: 4. The CDR3 totals 14 residues. Germline V gives CDR1 SGHTA, CDR2 FQGNSA. The CDR3 here is CASTGLADSYEQYF. CDR3 coding DNA: TGTGCCAGCACGGGACTAGCCGACTCCTACGAGCAGTACTTC.

The sample holds a few counts of this clonotype. The chain uses TRBV7-3 and TRBJ2-2; D is possibly TRBD1 or TRBD2 (5 bases each). The CDR3 length is 15 residues. The germline CDR1 and CDR2 sequences are SGHTA and FQGTGA. Trimming pared 2 bases from V and 4 bases from J, leaving 11 bases between. CDR3 coding DNA: TGTGCCAGCAGCTTAGGGGGAAAGGGCACCGGGGAGCTGTTTTTT. Its translation is CASSLGGKGTGELFF.

This clonotype was observed a handful of times. This rearrangement joins TRBV20-1 to TRBJ2-5; a possible D gene is TRBD2 (5 bases). The ends were cut back, 6 bases at V and 7 bases at J, with 15 bases in the middle. From germline, CDR1 is DFQATT and CDR2 SNEGSKA (reference sequence). The CDR3 is made up of 12 amino acids. CDR3: CSASEKEGTQYF. DNA for the CDR3: TGCAGTGCGTCTGAAAAAGAGGGGACCCAGTACTTC.